These 6 T cell receptor beta chains share one sample of origin, sequenced in a study of blood T cell repertoires in COVID-19. Produced via immunoSEQ multiplex PCR; TCRdb's table is partial and in-frame only. The table has approximately 220,000 clones, over 85% seen once. Sequenced input: PBMCs or T cells enriched from blood (not recorded which). These receptors originate from a woman aged 25-40 years with acute COVID-19.

The chain is built from TRBV30 and TRBJ1-2, with unresolved D. V was trimmed by 2 bases and J by 7 bases, leaving 14 bases between them. The CDR3 runs 13 residues. Germline CDR1 GTSNPN, CDR2 SVGIG (reference sequence). The CDR3 reads CAWSMAAARGYTF. The CDR3 region has the DNA TGTGCCTGGAGTATGGCGGCGGCCCGTGGCTACACCTTC.

V gene TRBV28 combines with J gene TRBJ2-2; 8 bases line up with TRBD1. V was clipped by 3 bases and J by 0 bases; unmatched bases: 6. The CDR3 extends over 17 amino acids. Per the germline V gene, CDR1 is MDHEN and CDR2 is SYDVKM. This CDR3 is CASSFRRGQANTGELFF. As DNA, the CDR3 is TGTGCCAGCAGTTTCCGTAGGGGACAGGCGAACACCGGGGAGCTGTTTTTT. The full variable domain, its missing parts supplied by reference TRBV28 and TRBJ2-2, is DVKVTQSSRYLVKRTGEKVFLECVQDMDHENMFWYRQDPGLGLRLIYFSYDVKMKEKGDIPEGYSVSREKKERFSLILESASTNQTSMYLCASSFRRGQANTGELFFGEGSRLTVL.

The rearrangement links TRBV6-5 to TRBJ1-2; 7 bases map to TRBD1. The V segment lost 6 bases and the J segment 6 bases; nucleotides outside the gene matches: 7. Germline-derived CDR1 and CDR2 are MNHEY and SVGAGI. This CDR3 has 13 residues. The CDR3 nucleotides read TGTGCCAGCAGCATAGACAGGGTCAATGGCTACACCTTC. Encoded protein: CASSIDRVNGYTF.

The chain has TRBV2 and TRBJ2-1; no firm D call. From germline, CDR1 is SNHLY and CDR2 FYNNEI. The CDR3 is 12 amino acids. Trimming pared 8 bases from V and 8 bases from J, leaving 13 bases between. Written as DNA, the CDR3 is TGTGCCAGCTCCGGCGAGGTCGATGAGCAGTTCTTC. It encodes CASSGEVDEQFF.

This rearrangement joins TRBV14 to TRBJ1-6; D may be TRBD1 (5 bases). Germline V CDR1 and CDR2: SGHDN, FVKESK. CDR3 length equals 17 residues. Trimming shortened V by 3 bases and J by 9 bases, and 21 bases separated the two germline ends. CDR3 sequence: CASSHFLLIREGSPLHF. In DNA, the CDR3 is TGTGCCAGCAGCCATTTCCTTTTAATCAGGGAGGGTTCACCCCTCCACTTT.

V and J are TRBV30 and TRBJ1-1, with a possible D match to TRBD1 (6 bases). Germline loops: CDR1 GTSNPN, CDR2 SVGIG (reference sequence). V was shortened by 0 bases and J by 7 bases, with 15 bases between the two germline ends. This CDR3 is 14 amino acids long. The DNA for the CDR3 is TGTGCCTGGAGTGTACGACGGGGGGCCTTTGAAGCTTTCTTT. This gives the protein CAWSVRRGAFEAFF.